A selection of T cell receptor beta chains follows, all from one sample in a study of blood T cell repertoires in COVID-19. The protocol was immunoSEQ multiplex PCR, while the TCRdb copy is restricted to in-frame clones and leaves out a portion. The sample gives about 440,000 clones, 70% to 90% of which show up once; approximately 12% is in the top ten. The specimen sequenced was peripheral blood. These receptors were obtained from a woman aged 50 to 60 with COVID-19, enrolled during active disease. Each CDR3 is given without its conserved first and last residue.

j_call: TRBJ2-4; v_call: TRBV6-5; cdr3_aa: ARDVRHPATLCY
j_call: TRBJ1-2; v_call: TRBV2; cdr3_aa: ASSGTRYGYT
j_call: TRBJ1-4; v_call: TRBV5-1; cdr3_aa: ASSIADNEKLF
j_call: TRBJ1-3; v_call: TRBV7-3; cdr3_aa: ASSQGGASGNTIY
j_call: TRBJ2-5; v_call: TRBV27; cdr3_aa: ASSRRGGGLAGLQETQY
j_call: TRBJ1-1; v_call: TRBV30; cdr3_aa: AWRSVVGDTEAF
j_call: TRBJ2-1; v_call: TRBV5-1; cdr3_aa: ASSLAGSGGLGEQF
j_call: TRBJ1-2; v_call: TRBV19; cdr3_aa: ATPGGSNYGYT
j_call: TRBJ2-2; v_call: TRBV19; cdr3_aa: ASSGTGKAGELF
j_call: TRBJ2-7; v_call: TRBV15; cdr3_aa: ATSRDRRGGSYEQY
j_call: TRBJ2-1; v_call: TRBV10-3; cdr3_aa: AISESGGAEQF
j_call: TRBJ1-1; v_call: TRBV10-1; cdr3_aa: ASSVGSEAF
j_call: TRBJ2-1; v_call: TRBV10-3; cdr3_aa: AISEYAYNEQF
j_call: TRBJ1-2; v_call: TRBV3-1/TRBV3-2; cdr3_aa: ASSQDGGYGYT
j_call: TRBJ2-7; v_call: TRBV2; cdr3_aa: ASSADRFYEQY
j_call: TRBJ1-2; v_call: TRBV5-4; cdr3_aa: ASSQYGTAYGYT
j_call: TRBJ1-2; v_call: TRBV6-1; cdr3_aa: ASSDSPQAYGYT
j_call: TRBJ2-7; v_call: TRBV9; cdr3_aa: ASSPTGVVTEQY
j_call: TRBJ2-2; v_call: TRBV30; cdr3_aa: AWSRAGTGTGELF
j_call: TRBJ2-5; v_call: TRBV6-1; cdr3_aa: ASSVLGTSGGARETQY
j_call: TRBJ1-2; v_call: TRBV2; cdr3_aa: ASSTEKSYGYT
j_call: TRBJ1-3; v_call: TRBV6-5; cdr3_aa: ASRVSFSGNTIY
j_call: TRBJ2-2; v_call: TRBV7-9; cdr3_aa: ASSLGRGAGGELF
j_call: TRBJ2-2; v_call: TRBV27; cdr3_aa: ASSPWGTSNTGELF
j_call: TRBJ2-3; v_call: TRBV5-1; cdr3_aa: ASRFSGTGLGTDTQY
j_call: TRBJ1-6; v_call: TRBV7-3; cdr3_aa: ASSLLGTGDNSPLH
j_call: TRBJ2-1; v_call: TRBV29-1; cdr3_aa: SVVGRRGGHEQF
j_call: TRBJ2-1; v_call: TRBV5-1; cdr3_aa: ASSLDMLLNEQF
j_call: TRBJ1-1; v_call: TRBV30; cdr3_aa: AWSDSMGQVNTEAF
j_call: TRBJ1-1; v_call: TRBV3-1/TRBV3-2; cdr3_aa: ASSPGSFSGKGTEAF
j_call: TRBJ1-2; v_call: TRBV5-8; cdr3_aa: ASSLGQGQNYGYT
j_call: TRBJ2-3; v_call: TRBV5-1; cdr3_aa: ASSWPLLAGGHTSTDTQY
j_call: TRBJ2-1; v_call: TRBV13; cdr3_aa: ASSFLSAYNEQF
j_call: TRBJ1-2; v_call: TRBV4-1; cdr3_aa: ASRPADTQGIYGYT
j_call: TRBJ1-3; v_call: TRBV30; cdr3_aa: AWTDLDFLSGNTIY
j_call: TRBJ2-7; v_call: TRBV27; cdr3_aa: ASSLSHNSGGPSYEQY
j_call: TRBJ1-2; v_call: TRBV6-5; cdr3_aa: ASSYSNAATYGYT
j_call: TRBJ1-1; v_call: TRBV5-1; cdr3_aa: ASSPQTGVNTEAF
j_call: TRBJ1-3; v_call: TRBV4-1; cdr3_aa: ASSFRGLGNTIY
j_call: TRBJ1-1; v_call: TRBV2; cdr3_aa: ASKLRRNTEAF
j_call: TRBJ1-1; v_call: TRBV6-5; cdr3_aa: ASKENRNTEAF
j_call: TRBJ1-5; v_call: TRBV19; cdr3_aa: ASIAIGRDFNQPQH
j_call: TRBJ2-3; v_call: TRBV12-3/TRBV12-4; cdr3_aa: ASSGGKSQY
j_call: TRBJ2-7; v_call: TRBV7-2; cdr3_aa: ASSFWDRGRDEY
j_call: TRBJ2-7; v_call: TRBV29-1; cdr3_aa: SVGQANSYEQY
j_call: TRBJ2-7; v_call: TRBV10-3; cdr3_aa: AISEDTGYPYEQY
j_call: TRBJ1-1; v_call: TRBV7-2; cdr3_aa: ASSLDLGLDTEAF
j_call: TRBJ2-1; v_call: TRBV11-3; cdr3_aa: ASSPGLAGEVEQF
j_call: TRBJ1-1; v_call: TRBV10-3; cdr3_aa: AISESYGENTEAF
j_call: TRBJ2-7; v_call: TRBV4-2; cdr3_aa: ASSQVTSGGNEQH
j_call: TRBJ1-3; v_call: TRBV6-1; cdr3_aa: ASSELGLSAEQALLSGNTIY
j_call: TRBJ2-1; v_call: TRBV20-1; cdr3_aa: SASHTRGAGTSIHEQF
j_call: TRBJ1-1; v_call: TRBV30; cdr3_aa: AWGGAMNTEAF
j_call: TRBJ2-3; v_call: TRBV7-9; cdr3_aa: ASSPRGAGGLFTQY
j_call: TRBJ2-1; v_call: TRBV6-4; cdr3_aa: ASSERFGDEQF
j_call: TRBJ1-1; v_call: TRBV6-5; cdr3_aa: ASTRSLMNTEAF
j_call: TRBJ2-2; v_call: TRBV9; cdr3_aa: ASSATRGAGELF
j_call: TRBJ1-2; v_call: TRBV30; cdr3_aa: ASQGRDYGYT
j_call: TRBJ2-7; v_call: TRBV29-1; cdr3_aa: SVVGGLGTGSQY
j_call: TRBJ1-1; v_call: TRBV10-3; cdr3_aa: AISEDNLNTEAF